This is a list of T cell receptor beta chains from one sample in a study of blood T cell repertoires in COVID-19. TCRdb's copy holds only in-frame clones and misses some; the assay was immunoSEQ multiplex PCR. The profile shows fewer than 150,000 clones, around 85% of them singletons. The sample was peripheral blood. Source of these receptors: a man aged 45 to 65 with acute or convalescent COVID-19. Both conserved end residues are part of each CDR3. Fields, in order: clone size, V gene, J gene, D gene, CDR3 protein. A D gene is named only where the DNA matches it firmly. Size is omitted from some rows. Given values are once, few, many or a class for expanded clones.

.	TRBV29-1	TRBJ1-1	.	CSVVVRVGTEAFF
.	TRBV2	TRBJ2-2	.	CASSDRGTNTGELFF
.	TRBV28	TRBJ1-2	.	CASLMGGGAGYGYTF
.	TRBV14	TRBJ1-1	.	CASSLGPIDTEAFF
.	TRBV6-5	TRBJ1-2	.	CASSRRTEANYGYTF
once	TRBV3-1/TRBV3-2	TRBJ2-3	.	CASSQDPSTDTQYF
.	TRBV5-4	TRBJ2-2	.	CASSLTGTRTGELFF
few	TRBV5-1	TRBJ1-3	.	CASSYGTDGNTIYF
.	TRBV6-4	TRBJ1-4	.	CASSDAGRPNEKLFF
.	TRBV28	TRBJ1-6	.	CASGILGSSYNSPLHF
.	TRBV6-4	TRBJ2-2	TRBD2	CASSALSGGPNTGELFF
.	TRBV19	TRBJ2-4	.	CASSIDLRGRGAKNIQYF
.	TRBV2	TRBJ1-1	.	CASTGGGTLNTEAFF
.	TRBV7-2	TRBJ1-6	.	CASSPVGLNSPLHF
.	TRBV27	TRBJ1-6	TRBD1	CASSARPGQHNSPLHF
once	TRBV5-6	TRBJ2-7	TRBD1	CASSFQGVYEQYF
.	TRBV30	TRBJ2-5	.	CAWSVLRGQETQYF
.	TRBV5-1	TRBJ1-6	TRBD1	CASNLDRGESPLHF
.	TRBV28	TRBJ1-5	.	CATEIQGAYSNQPQHF
.	TRBV5-6	TRBJ1-2	.	CASSLWRGPNYGYTF
.	TRBV28	TRBJ2-2	TRBD1	CASSSETGGGTGELFF
.	TRBV4-1	TRBJ2-7	TRBD1	CASSRTGNYEQYF
.	TRBV11-3	TRBJ2-1	TRBD1	CASSPGRGTMRQFF
.	TRBV2	TRBJ2-3	.	CASALQGGRDTQYF
.	TRBV5-6	TRBJ1-4	TRBD1	CASSLRTGNEKLFF
.	TRBV28	TRBJ1-3	.	CASSLGGGSGNTIYF
.	TRBV2	TRBJ1-5	.	CASSGAKNPQPQHF
.	TRBV5-5	TRBJ2-1	TRBD2	CASSFGLGRNEQFF
.	TRBV6-6	TRBJ2-2	.	CASERGLDRNTGELFF
.	TRBV9	TRBJ2-7	.	CASSVQSGEQYF
.	TRBV6-2/TRBV6-3	TRBJ2-4	TRBD1	CASSYSDRVGAKNIQYF
.	TRBV25-1	TRBJ1-1	.	CASSDGVRAWDTEAFF
.	TRBV5-4	TRBJ2-3	TRBD2	CASSLTSGGVADTQYF
.	TRBV20-1	TRBJ2-7	TRBD1	CSGGTDYEQYF
.	TRBV28	TRBJ2-7	.	CASSVPGQGYEQYF
.	TRBV6-5	TRBJ2-5	TRBD2	CASNPGLRRRETQYF
.	TRBV7-2	TRBJ2-1	TRBD2	CASSLELADYNEQFF
.	TRBV6-5	TRBJ1-2	TRBD1	CASSFRTGDYGYTF
.	TRBV20-1	TRBJ2-3	.	CSASSSASTDTQYF
.	TRBV19	TRBJ1-4	TRBD1	CASSPGTGVAWLFF
.	TRBV11-2	TRBJ2-3	TRBD1	CASTRTGFTDTQYF
.	TRBV6-5	TRBJ1-2	.	CASSTTGSYGYTF
.	TRBV6-6	TRBJ1-2	.	CASADYAGYDGYTF
.	TRBV5-1	TRBJ2-1	TRBD2	CASRPQLTGGLSNEQFF
.	TRBV2	TRBJ2-1	TRBD2	CASKTSGWSSYNEQFF
.	TRBV6-1	TRBJ1-6	.	CASSVREPSLSSPLHF
.	TRBV19	TRBJ1-1	TRBD1	CASSPGQGFSEAFF
.	TRBV3-1/TRBV3-2	TRBJ2-1	TRBD2	CASSQEQGSLGAGYNEQFF
.	TRBV9	TRBJ2-7	TRBD1	CASSANYGTGSEQYF